Listed here are 22 T cell receptor beta chains from one sample, sequenced in a study of blood T cells in healthy people across ages. PCR was performed a second time for about 6 to 11 cycles using a sample-barcoded 5' primer and a J-beta primer mix. TCRdb ran MiXCR on the 5' RACE reads and lists one entry per CDR3 protein. The sample has hundreds of thousands of distinct CDR3 sequences, 52% seen once. The sequencing sample was made of blood. All receptors come from a woman of 80 years or more in good health.

The chain has TRBV6-6 and TRBJ2-5; weak D call: TRBD2 (5 bases). CDR1 and CDR2 (germline): MNHNY, SVGAGI (reference sequence). The V gene lost 6 bases and the J gene lost 0 bases, with 14 bases spanning the gap. This CDR3 is built from 15 residues. The CDR3 nucleotides read TGTGCCAGCAGCCCCCCCGGGGAGTACCAAGAGACCCAGTACTTC. It codes for CASSPPGEYQETQYF.

A note on this clonotype: A much larger clone sits a single nucleotide away, making a read error possible. The gene calls are TRBV2 and TRBJ2-5, with D possibly being TRBD1 or TRBD2 (5 bases each). The germline V gene encodes CDR1 SNHLY and CDR2 FYNNEI. V was shortened by 3 bases and J by 11 bases, with 19 bases between the two germline ends. There are 14 residues in the CDR3. CDR3 DNA sequence: TGTGCCAGCAGTGATCGATCCAGGGAGTCAACGCAGTACTTC. Its protein is CASSDRSRESTQYF.

There are many counts of this clonotype. The chain links TRBV9 to TRBJ2-2; D not resolved. This CDR3 has 14 residues. The germline V gene encodes CDR1 SGDLS and CDR2 YYNGEE. V was clipped by 0 bases and J by 5 bases, with 8 bases between them. The CDR3 sequence: CASSVGGLTGELFF. Written as DNA, the CDR3 is TGTGCCAGCAGCGTAGGAGGCCTAACCGGGGAGCTGTTTTTT.

J is TRBJ2-5 and V is TRBV5-1, with D unresolved. Trimming pared 2 bases from V and 2 bases from J, leaving 7 bases between. The V gene's germline CDR1 is SGHRS and CDR2 YFSETQ. The CDR3 length is 13 residues. The CDR3 reads CASSFVLQETQYF. DNA for the CDR3: TGCGCCAGCAGCTTCGTCTTACAAGAGACCCAGTACTTC.

This clonotype has more than one count but fewer than ten. The chain joins TRBV5-1 to TRBJ2-4, with D perhaps TRBD1 or TRBD2 (6 bases each). The CDR3 runs 15 residues. The germline CDR1 and CDR2 sequences are SGHRS and YFSETQ. V was shortened by 4 bases and J by 8 bases, with 19 bases between the two germline ends. In nucleotides, the CDR3 is TGCGCCAGCAGCCCTACGGGGGCCCTAGGGGACATTCAGTACTTC. Translating gives CASSPTGALGDIQYF.

This clonotype occurred a few times. The rearrangement links TRBV5-1 to TRBJ1-2; 11 bases fit TRBD1. This CDR3 is built from 16 residues. From germline, CDR1 is SGHRS and CDR2 YFSETQ. V was clipped by 4 bases and J by 3 bases; unmatched bases: 8. Here the CDR3 reads CASSKKGQGADYGYTF. CDR3 nucleotide sequence: TGCGCCAGCAGCAAAAAAGGACAGGGGGCAGACTATGGCTACACCTTC.

The J gene is TRBJ1-1, the V gene TRBV2, with 9 positions matching TRBD1. CDR3 length equals 14 residues. CDR1 is SNHLY, CDR2 FYNNEI, per germline. Losses at the gene ends were 9 bases for V and 4 bases for J; bases not matched to a gene: 9. Here the CDR3 DNA reads TGTGCCAGTAGAGTGACAGGGGGAGTCACTGAAGCTTTCTTT. It yields the protein CASRVTGGVTEAFF.

The V gene is TRBV27, the J gene TRBJ2-1; 16 positions agree with TRBD2. Trimming took 7 bases from V and 8 from J; bases not matched to a gene: 11. The CDR3 has 17 residues. CDR1 is MNHEY and CDR2 is SMNVEV in the germline V gene (reference sequence). CDR3 sequence: CASTREGLAGGFDEQFF. DNA for the CDR3: TGTGCCAGCACCAGAGAGGGACTAGCGGGAGGGTTCGATGAGCAGTTCTTC.

This clonotype was counted many times. The V call is TRBV12-3 or TRBV12-4, the J call TRBJ2-7; D gene unclear. The CDR3 runs 13 residues. V was clipped by 4 bases and J by 0 bases, with 7 bases between them. The CDR3: CASSSSNSYEQYF. CDR3 in DNA: TGTGCCAGCAGTTCCTCAAACTCCTACGAGCAGTACTTC.

The chain joins TRBV9 to TRBJ2-1; 11 bases map to TRBD2. Germline V lookup: CDR1 SGDLS, CDR2 YYNGEE. Germline trimming cut 0 bases from V and 4 bases from J; bases unmatched to any gene: 6. This CDR3 spans 17 amino acids. The chain's CDR3 is CASSVGTSGQGYNEQFF. The CDR3, as DNA: TGTGCCAGCAGCGTAGGGACTAGCGGGCAGGGTTACAATGAGCAGTTCTTC.

For this clonotype: An end of the junction differs from the germline gene, which may be a read error. The CDR3: CASGLAGEQYF. The CDR3 DNA reads TGTGCCAGCGGCTTAGCTGGGGAGCAGTACTTC. The chain recombines TRBV7-9 with TRBJ2-7; D not certain. CDR3 length equals 11 residues. The germline V gene encodes CDR1 SEHNR and CDR2 FQNEAQ (reference sequence).

This clonotype was counted ten times or more. The chain combines TRBV12-3 or TRBV12-4 with TRBJ1-6; 7 bases agree with TRBD1. Unmatched junction bases numbered 5, after V lost 5 bases and J lost 10 bases. The CDR3 runs to 13 residues. CDR3 protein: CASSITGESPLHF. In DNA, the CDR3 is TGTGCCAGCAGTATTACAGGGGAATCACCCCTCCACTTT.

This clonotype came up a few times. The rearrangement joins TRBV6-2 or TRBV6-3 to TRBJ2-3; no clear D gene. Trimming took 4 bases from V and 2 from J, leaving 13 bases between them. There are 15 residues in the CDR3. Per the germline V gene, CDR1 is MNHEY and CDR2 is SVGEGT. CDR3 in DNA: TGTGCCAGCAGTTTCTCCACTACAGACACAGATACGCAGTATTTT. This codes for CASSFSTTDTDTQYF.

The V and J genes are TRBV15 and TRBJ2-7, with D uncertain. This CDR3 has 13 residues. Germline V gives CDR1 LNHNV, CDR2 YYDKDF (reference sequence). V gave up 5 bases and J gave up 0 bases, with 8 bases separating them. This CDR3 reads CATSRASSYEQYF. In DNA, the CDR3 is TGTGCCACCAGCCGCGCCTCCTCCTACGAGCAGTACTTC.

The rearrangement links TRBV29-1 to TRBJ2-5, with a weak D call TRBD2 (5 bases). V lost 6 bases to trimming and J lost 0 bases, with 8 bases between them. The CDR3 consists of 12 residues. Germline CDR1 SQVTM, CDR2 ANQGSEA. The CDR3 DNA reads as TGCAGCGTGGACTTTAACCAAGAGACCCAGTACTTC. Residues: CSVDFNQETQYF.

Turning to this clonotype: At one end the junction does not follow the germline gene, possibly because of a read error. J is TRBJ1-4 and V is TRBV6-5; D gene uncertain. From germline, CDR1 is MNHEY and CDR2 SVGAGI. The CDR3 sequence is 14 residues long. The CDR3 loop is CASSYGVSNERLFF. DNA of the CDR3: TGTGCCAGCAGTTACGGGGTTTCTAATGAAAGACTGTTTTTT.

This sequence joins TRBV18 and TRBJ1-5; 7 nucleotides match TRBD1. Germline values: CDR1 KGHSH, CDR2 LQKENI. J was trimmed by 5 bases and V by 2 bases; bases with no gene match: 3. This CDR3 has 14 amino acids. The CDR3 DNA follows: TGTGCCAGCTCACCATCGACAGGGCATCAGCCCCAGCATTTT. Protein product: CASSPSTGHQPQHF.

The chain links TRBV6-2 or TRBV6-3 to TRBJ2-1; possibly TRBD2 for D (5 bases). V was shortened by 2 bases and J by 13 bases, with 24 bases between the two germline ends. Germline V CDR1 and CDR2: MNHEY, SVGEGT. The CDR3 consists of 16 residues. The CDR3 nucleotides are TGTGCCAGCAGTTACGCCGGACTTTTATCCAGAGAGACCCAGTTCTTC. Translation: CASSYAGLLSRETQFF.

The chain couples TRBV7-3 to TRBJ2-2; the D call may be TRBD1 or TRBD2 (5 bases each). Germline CDR1 SGHTA, CDR2 FQGTGA. V lost 4 bases to trimming and J lost 1 base, with 16 bases between them. The CDR3 extends over 17 amino acids. The CDR3 spells CASSSFRGTQNTGELFF. The CDR3 bases are TGTGCCAGCAGCTCCTTTCGAGGGACCCAGAACACCGGGGAGCTGTTTTTT. The full variable domain, with the rest looked up from reference TRBV7-3 and TRBJ2-2, is GAGVSQTPSNKVTEKGKYVELRCDPISGHTALYWYRQSLGQGPEFLIYFQGTGAADDSGLPNDRFFAVRPEGSVSTLKIQRTERGDSAVYLCASSSFRGTQNTGELFFGEGSRLTVL.

This clonotype was seen repeatedly, ten times or more. V usage is TRBV29-1 and J usage is TRBJ2-7; D not certain. Between the trimmed V and J ends, which lost 5 bases and 2 bases, there was a span of 13 bases. The CDR3 is made up of 13 amino acids. CDR1 is SQVTM, CDR2 ANQGSEA, per germline. This CDR3 is CSVLTSMTYEQYF. In DNA, the CDR3 is TGCAGCGTTCTCACGAGCATGACCTACGAGCAGTACTTC.

This chain connects TRBV18 to TRBJ1-2; D gene unclear. There are 14 residues in the CDR3. Germline V gene data show CDR1 as KGHSH and CDR2 as LQKENI. V lost 4 bases, J lost 5 bases, and 14 bases lay in between. This CDR3 reads CASSLVDGLYGYTF. CDR3 bases: TGTGCCAGCTCACTTGTGGACGGGTTATATGGCTACACCTTC.

V and J are TRBV14 and TRBJ2-5; D is unresolved. Matching the DNA end better, TRBJ2-7 makes the J call doubtful. Germline CDR1 SGHDN, CDR2 FVKESK. This CDR3 spans 15 amino acids. The CDR3 is CASSQFILFRYEQYF. The CDR3 DNA reads TGTGCCAGCAGCCAATTTATTCTTTTTAGGTACGAGCAGTACTTC.